This T cell receptor (beta chain) was recorded in a study of blood T cells in healthy people across ages. Through a sample-barcoded 5' primer and a J-beta primer mix, a second PCR was run for roughly 6 to 11 cycles. All cDNA molecules were each tagged by a template-switch adaptor with 12 random nucleotides. Samples each returned at least 3 million CDR3-containing paired-end reads. One entry per CDR3 protein, called by TCRdb with MiXCR from the 5' RACE reads. The repertoire holds 870,000 or so distinct CDR3 sequences, with 25% to 30% as singletons. CDR1 and CDR2 from the germline V gene are MNHNS and SASEGT. With 8 bases removed from V and 0 bases from J, the gap between germline ends came to 16 bases. This CDR3 comprises 15 residues. Every donor provided roughly 10 milliliters of peripheral blood.

The V call is TRBV6-1, the J call TRBJ1-1, with D unresolved. The TCR sequence derives from a woman aged 80 or older in good health. Sequenced material: blood. The CDR3 bases are TGTGCCAGCGTCGAGACAACACTGATGAACACTGAAGCTTTCTTT. Its protein is CASVETTLMNTEAFF.